The clone carrying this T cell receptor (beta chain) was seen repeatedly, ten times or more. This sample was included in a study of early T cells in non-severe SARS-CoV-2 infection. Study details: From unsorted whole blood, bulk RNA was sequenced, and the chains remained unpaired.

Attachment of unique molecular identifiers to individual cDNA molecules was performed. TCRdb itself ran the 5' RACE reads through MiXCR, one entry per CDR3 protein. There are 100,000 to 150,000 distinct CDR3 sequences in the sample; more than 12% occur only once, and 21% lies in the top ten. Per germline, CDR1 SEHNR and CDR2 FQNEAQ (reference sequence). CDR3 length: 12 residues. V was pared by 6 bases and J by 3 bases, with 8 bases between. The J gene is TRBJ1-1, the V gene TRBV7-9; tentatively, D is TRBD1 (5 bases). The clonotype originates from an adult who was a healthcare worker with PCR-confirmed SARS-CoV-2 infection or an uninfected control (not recorded which). Material for sequencing was whole blood. Written as DNA, the CDR3 is TGTGCCAGCAGTTGGGGCGACACTGAAGCTTTCTTT. As protein: CASSWGDTEAFF.